This T cell receptor beta chain was sequenced for a study of blood T cell repertoires in COVID-19. The wider study: Acute and convalescent COVID-19 samples came from the United States, Italy and Spain.

Using immunoSEQ multiplex PCR, the repertoire was profiled, and TCRdb retains in-frame clones only, with some absent. Of around 300,000 clones in the sample, around 89% were seen once. The CDR3 totals 15 residues. V lost 0 bases, J lost 5 bases, and 12 bases lay in between. The germline V gene has CDR1 LGHNA and CDR2 YNFKEQ. Cohorts were determined from participant-reported clinical history. This chain joins TRBV4-2 and TRBJ2-3, with a tentative D call TRBD2 (6 bases). The receptor's source is a young woman with acute COVID-19. Sequenced sample: PBMCs or T cells enriched from blood (not recorded which). The CDR3 DNA is TGTGCCAGCAGCCAAGAATGGGGACTGGTAGATACGCAGTATTTT. Its protein is CASSQEWGLVDTQYF.